These 5 T cell receptor beta chains originate from one sample sequenced in a study of cytomegalovirus exposure and HLA in healthy donors. Researchers ran the PCR with 60 Vbeta and 13 Jbeta primers. TCRdb's table, derived via immunoSEQ multiplex PCR, lists solely in-frame clones and lacks some. The sample gives about 150,000 clones, over 75% of which show up once; approximately 2% is in the top ten. Sequenced material: PBMCs. Receptor source: a man aged 40-49 years in good health and CMV-seronegative.

This clone occurred a few times. V usage is TRBV4-1 and J usage is TRBJ2-3; TRBD2 matches 13 bases. V dropped 2 bases and J dropped 3; count of bases not matched to a gene: 5. Germline loops: CDR1 MGHRA, CDR2 YSYEKL. This CDR3 comprises 17 residues. The CDR3 bases are TGCGCCAGCAGCCAACCGGGACTAGCGGGAAGTACAGATACGCAGTATTTT. Translation gives CASSQPGLAGSTDTQYF.

Only a few counts were recorded for this clone. The J gene is TRBJ1-2, the V gene TRBV25-1; D remains ambiguous. Germline CDR1 and CDR2: MGHDK and SYGVNS. Trimming removed 4 bases at V and 4 bases at J, with 4 bases between. The CDR3 contains 11 residues. The CDR3: CASSGGYGYTF. Here the CDR3 DNA reads TGTGCCAGCAGTGGAGGCTATGGCTACACCTTC.

This chain uses TRBV5-4 with TRBJ1-2; possible D gene TRBD1, 6 bases. Trimming cost V 4 bases and J 3 bases, with 16 bases left between them. CDR3 size: 15 residues. CDR1 is SGHNT and CDR2 is YYREEE in the germline V gene (reference sequence). CDR3: CASSHLGRGDYGYTF. The CDR3 DNA reads TGTGCCAGCAGCCACCTGGGGAGGGGGGACTATGGCTACACCTTC.

The chain uses TRBV6-5 and TRBJ1-5; TRBD1 matches at 7 bases. The V gene's germline CDR1 is MNHEY and CDR2 SVGAGI. The CDR3 covers 15 residues. With 6 bases clipped from V and 4 bases from J, the junction kept 9 bases outside the gene matches. CDR3 protein: CASRATGVGNQPQHF. The CDR3 region has the DNA TGTGCCAGCAGAGCTACAGGGGTTGGGAATCAGCCCCAGCATTTT.

This clone has a handful of counts. The CDR3 DNA reads as TGTGCCATCAGCCCCGGCGCGGGACTAGCCTCCTACGAGCAGTACTTC. Its protein is CAISPGAGLASYEQYF. J is TRBJ2-7 and V is TRBV10-3; TRBD2 matches at 9 bases. V shed 6 bases and J 0 bases; nucleotides not matched to a gene: 9. The germline CDR1 and CDR2 sequences are ENHRY and SYGVKD. The CDR3 has 16 amino acids.